This T cell receptor beta chain derives from a study of radiation and T cells in renal cell carcinoma. Time point denoted: blood 4 weeks post-SBRT, at nephrectomy. Treatment reported: 15 Gy SBRT to primary tumor, nephrectomy 4 weeks later. Nephrectomy followed 15 Gy stereotactic body radiation by 4 weeks. Using immunoSEQ multiplex PCR, the repertoire was profiled, and TCRdb retains in-frame clones only, with some absent. In the table there are around 170,000 clones, approximately 90% of which are singletons. Germline V gives CDR1 SGHRS, CDR2 YFSETQ. The CDR3 runs to 16 residues. V was pared by 0 bases and J by 3 bases, with 8 bases of the junction left unmatched.

Here the sequenced sample was blood, taken from a patient whose treatment included radiotherapy and nephrectomy. The rearrangement uses TRBV5-1 and TRBJ2-5, with 7 bases fitting TRBD2. This receptor was taken from a woman between 50 and 59 years old with renal cell carcinoma. DNA of the CDR3: TGCGCCAGCAGCTTGGAGTCGGGGGGATCTAAAGAGACCCAGTACTTC. It translates to CASSLESGGSKETQYF.